Given below is one TCR beta chain in context. Its specificity is unknown. The V end lost 5 bases, the J end lost 4 bases, and 16 bases lay between the germline ends. The germline CDR1 and CDR2 sequences are LNHDA and SQIVND (reference sequence). The CDR3 length is 15 residues. The sample comes from a study of cytomegalovirus exposure and HLA in healthy donors. Points from the study as a whole: Among the sequence variants, a highly shared cluster was likely an artifact of sequencing.

The PCR was carried out with 60 Vbeta primers and 13 Jbeta primers. Sequenced by immunoSEQ multiplex PCR; TCRdb stores in-frame clones only, minus some. The profile covers 220,000 or so clones, with approximately 80% appearing a single time and less than 4.5% taken by the ten largest. Unrecorded immune exposures were likely, despite nominal health at sampling. The V call is TRBV19, the J call TRBJ2-3, with D tentatively TRBD1 (8 bases). The clonotype comes from a male donor in good health and CMV-seronegative. The sample was PBMCs. CDR3 nucleotides: TGTGCCAGTAGTTTCCCAGCGGGACAGGCAGATACGCAGTATTTT. It codes for CASSFPAGQADTQYF.